These 9 T cell receptor beta chains originate from one sample sequenced in a study of cytomegalovirus exposure and HLA in healthy donors. PCR amplification relied on 60 Vbeta primers (plus 13 Jbeta primers). Only in-frame clones appear in the TCRdb table, and some are missing; sequencing was by immunoSEQ multiplex PCR. This sample has about 200,000 clones; around three quarters occur once, and the top ten carry 14%. Sample: PBMCs. The receptors stem from a woman in her twenties or thirties in good health and CMV-seropositive.

This clone came up once. The V call is TRBV27, the J call TRBJ2-1; D might be TRBD1 (6 bases). Germline V CDR1 and CDR2: MNHEY, SMNVEV (reference sequence). This CDR3 comprises 13 residues. Trimming took 5 bases from V and 5 from J, leaving 10 bases between them. The CDR3 reads CASSVGQNNEQFF. The CDR3 DNA reads as TGTGCCAGCAGTGTCGGACAGAACAATGAGCAGTTCTTC.

This clone was seen a few times. The chain employs TRBV6-5 and TRBJ2-3, with 7 bases that match TRBD1. Germline CDR1 and CDR2: MNHEY and SVGAGI. With 6 bases clipped from V and 4 bases from J, the junction kept 4 bases outside the gene matches. The CDR3 spans 13 residues. CDR3 sequence (DNA): TGTGCCAGCAGACTTGGACAGGCAGATACGCAGTATTTT. Translated: CASRLGQADTQYF.

The chain is built from TRBV6-5 and TRBJ1-5, with D unresolved. Trimming removed 10 bases at V and 2 bases at J, with 15 bases between. CDR1 is MNHEY, CDR2 SVGAGI, per germline. The CDR3 extends over 14 amino acids. The CDR3 DNA reads TGTGCCACCACCCCGAGTGATGGCAATCAGCCCCAGCATTTT. As protein: CATTPSDGNQPQHF.

This clone was detected only a few times. The rearrangement links TRBV2 to TRBJ2-7; no clear D gene. The V end was cut by 3 bases, the J end by 2 bases, with 2 bases between. Germline V lookup: CDR1 SNHLY, CDR2 FYNNEI. The CDR3 covers 11 residues. The CDR3 region is CASSDTYEQYF. CDR3 nucleotides: TGTGCCAGCAGTGACACCTACGAGCAGTACTTC.

The chain couples TRBV30 to TRBJ2-7, with D possibly TRBD1 on 5 matching bases. Trimming stripped 2 bases from V and 0 bases from J, with 14 bases between. The CDR3 consists of 15 residues. CDR1 is GTSNPN and CDR2 is SVGIG in the germline V gene (reference sequence). The DNA for the CDR3 is TGTGCCTGGAGTCGAGGCAGGGCCGGCTCCTACGAGCAGTACTTC. This codes for CAWSRGRAGSYEQYF.

V gene TRBV5-1 combines with J gene TRBJ2-5, with 11 bases fitting TRBD1. Gene TRBJ2-7 matches the end of the DNA better, so the J call may be wrong. This CDR3 has 14 amino acids. Looked up from germline, CDR1 is SGHRS and CDR2 is YFSETQ. The CDR3 reads CASSIGTGGLEQYF. CDR3 nucleotide sequence: TGCGCCAGCAGCATTGGGACAGGGGGGCTCGAGCAGTACTTC.

The J gene is TRBJ1-1, the V gene TRBV6-5; tentatively, D is TRBD1 (6 bases). V lost 5 bases and J 4 bases, leaving 14 bases between the germline ends. Germline CDR1 MNHEY, CDR2 SVGAGI. The CDR3 runs to 14 residues. CDR3 coding DNA: TGTGCCAGCAGTCCCCCGGGAGGGGGCACTGAAGCTTTCTTT. It yields the protein CASSPPGGGTEAFF.

This chain joins TRBV5-5 and TRBJ1-6; 11 positions match TRBD1. This CDR3 contains 17 residues. J lost 9 bases, V lost 1 base, and 9 bases had no gene match. CDR1 SGHKS and CDR2 YYEKEE come from the germline V gene (reference sequence). The DNA for the CDR3 is TGTGCCAGCAGCTTGTCCGGGACAGGGGGTTCTGGTTCACCCCTCCACTTT. Residues: CASSLSGTGGSGSPLHF.

In this sample, this clone turned up once. In nucleotides, the CDR3 is TGTGCCAGCAGCGTAGGAGGAATGGTAGGGACAGACTATGGCTACACCTTC. Amino acids: CASSVGGMVGTDYGYTF. The chain employs TRBV9 and TRBJ1-2, with TRBD1 matching over 7 bases. Germline trimming cut 0 bases from V and 3 bases from J; bases unmatched to any gene: 11. Germline-derived CDR1 and CDR2 are SGDLS and YYNGEE. The CDR3 contains 17 residues.